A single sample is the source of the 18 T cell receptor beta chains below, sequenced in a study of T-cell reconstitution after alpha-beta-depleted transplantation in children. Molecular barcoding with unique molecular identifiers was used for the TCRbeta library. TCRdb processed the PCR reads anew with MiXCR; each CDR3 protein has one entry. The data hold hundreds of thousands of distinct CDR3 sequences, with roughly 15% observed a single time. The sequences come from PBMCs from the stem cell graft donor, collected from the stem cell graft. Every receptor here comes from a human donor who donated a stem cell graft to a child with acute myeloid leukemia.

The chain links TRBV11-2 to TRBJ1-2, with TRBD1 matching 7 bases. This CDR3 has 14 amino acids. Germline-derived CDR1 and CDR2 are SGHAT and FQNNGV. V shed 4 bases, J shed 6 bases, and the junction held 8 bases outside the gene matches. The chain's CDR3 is CASSSQEGGHGYTF. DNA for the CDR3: TGTGCCAGCAGCTCCCAGGAAGGGGGCCATGGCTACACCTTC. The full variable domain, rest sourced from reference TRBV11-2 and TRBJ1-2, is EAGVAQSPRYKIIEKRQSVAFWCNPISGHATLYWYQQILGQGPKLLIQFQNNGVVDDSQLPKDRFSAERLKGVDSTLKIQPAKLEDSAVYLCASSSQEGGHGYTFGSGTRLTVV.

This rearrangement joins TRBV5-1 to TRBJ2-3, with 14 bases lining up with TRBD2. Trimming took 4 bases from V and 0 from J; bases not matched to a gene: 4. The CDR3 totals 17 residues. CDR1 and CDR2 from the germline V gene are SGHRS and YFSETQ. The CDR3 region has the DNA TGCGCCAGCAGCCGGACTAGCGGGGGGAAAAGCACAGATACGCAGTATTTT. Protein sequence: CASSRTSGGKSTDTQYF. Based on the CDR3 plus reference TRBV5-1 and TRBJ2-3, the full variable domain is KAGVTQTPRYLIKTRGQQVTLSCSPISGHRSVSWYQQTPGQGLQFLFEYFSETQRNKGNFPGRFSGRQFSNSRSEMNVSTLELGDSALYLCASSRTSGGKSTDTQYFGPGTRLTVL.

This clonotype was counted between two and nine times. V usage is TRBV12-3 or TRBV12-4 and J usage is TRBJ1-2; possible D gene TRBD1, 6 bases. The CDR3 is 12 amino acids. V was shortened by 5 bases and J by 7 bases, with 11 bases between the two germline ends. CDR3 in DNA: TGTGCCAGCAGTAACAGGGCCTTTGGCTACACCTTC. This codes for CASSNRAFGYTF.

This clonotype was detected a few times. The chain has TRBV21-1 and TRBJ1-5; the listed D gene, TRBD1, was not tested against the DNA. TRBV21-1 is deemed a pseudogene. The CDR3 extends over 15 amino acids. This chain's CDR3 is CASSTRRGGNQPQHF. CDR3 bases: TGTGCCAGCAGCACGAGACGGGGGGGCAATCAGCCCCAGCATTTT.

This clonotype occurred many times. Here the CDR3 reads CASSYDWGQSEKLFF. The CDR3 DNA sequence: TGTGCCAGCAGTTACGATTGGGGTCAAAGTGAAAAACTGTTTTTT. The chain carries TRBV6-5 and TRBJ1-4; D is unresolved. Trimming left V 2 bases short and J 7 bases short, with 14 bases between. The germline CDR1 and CDR2 sequences are MNHEY and SVGAGI. The CDR3 contains 15 residues.

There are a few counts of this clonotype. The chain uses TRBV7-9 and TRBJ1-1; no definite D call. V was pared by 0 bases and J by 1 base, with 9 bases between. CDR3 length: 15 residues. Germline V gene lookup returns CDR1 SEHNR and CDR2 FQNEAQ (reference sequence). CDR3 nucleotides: TGTGCCAGCAGCTTAGCGCAGGCGGGGAACACTGAAGCTTTCTTT. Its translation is CASSLAQAGNTEAFF.

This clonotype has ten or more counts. The CDR3 bases are TGTGCCAGCAGCTTAGTACCAAGGCAGACTCCCTACGAGCAGTACTTC. Amino acid sequence: CASSLVPRQTPYEQYF. The V call is TRBV7-2, the J call TRBJ2-7, with D unclear. CDR1 is SGHTA and CDR2 is FQGNSA in the germline V gene. The CDR3 length is 16 residues. V gave up 1 base and J gave up 2 bases, with 15 bases separating them.

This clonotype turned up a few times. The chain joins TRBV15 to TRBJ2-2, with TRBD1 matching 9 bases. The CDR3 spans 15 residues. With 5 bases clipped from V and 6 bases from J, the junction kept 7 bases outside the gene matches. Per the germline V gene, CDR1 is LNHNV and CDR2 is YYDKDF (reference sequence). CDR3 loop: CATSGSQGAAGELFF. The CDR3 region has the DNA TGTGCCACCAGCGGATCACAGGGGGCCGCCGGGGAGCTGTTTTTT.

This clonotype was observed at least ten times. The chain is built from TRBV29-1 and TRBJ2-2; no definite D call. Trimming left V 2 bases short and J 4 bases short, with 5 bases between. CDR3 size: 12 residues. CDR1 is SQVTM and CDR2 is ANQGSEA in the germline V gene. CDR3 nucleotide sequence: TGCAGCGTTGAATCCTCCACCGGGGAGCTGTTTTTT. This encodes CSVESSTGELFF.

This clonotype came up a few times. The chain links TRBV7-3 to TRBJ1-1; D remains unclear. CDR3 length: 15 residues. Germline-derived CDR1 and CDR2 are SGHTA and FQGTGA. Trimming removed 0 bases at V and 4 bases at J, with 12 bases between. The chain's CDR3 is CASSLTGVKVTEAFF. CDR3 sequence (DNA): TGTGCCAGCAGCTTAACCGGGGTGAAGGTCACTGAAGCTTTCTTT.

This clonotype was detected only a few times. The CDR3 DNA is TGCAGTGCTAGGGCGGGGACAGTTAATGAAAAACTGTTTTTT. This codes for CSARAGTVNEKLFF. The V and J genes are TRBV20-1 and TRBJ1-4, with 7 bases that match TRBD1. The ends lost 3 bases at V and 4 bases at J; junction bases unmatched: 5. Germline V gene sequence: CDR1 DFQATT, CDR2 SNEGSKA (reference sequence). This CDR3 is 14 amino acids long.

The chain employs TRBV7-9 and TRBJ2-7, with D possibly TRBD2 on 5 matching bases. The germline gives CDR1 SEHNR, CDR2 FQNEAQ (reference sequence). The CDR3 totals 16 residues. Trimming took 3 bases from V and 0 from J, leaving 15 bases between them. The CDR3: CASSLDEGEISYEQYF. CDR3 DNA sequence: TGTGCCAGCAGCTTGGATGAGGGTGAAATCTCCTACGAGCAGTACTTC.

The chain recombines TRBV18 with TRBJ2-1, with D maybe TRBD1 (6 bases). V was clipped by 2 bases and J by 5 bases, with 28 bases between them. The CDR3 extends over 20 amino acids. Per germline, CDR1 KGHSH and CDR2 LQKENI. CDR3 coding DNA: TGTGCCAGCTCACCAACGACAGGTCGCAAGGGTAAGAGTAACCACAATGAGCAGTTCTTC. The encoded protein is CASSPTTGRKGKSNHNEQFF.

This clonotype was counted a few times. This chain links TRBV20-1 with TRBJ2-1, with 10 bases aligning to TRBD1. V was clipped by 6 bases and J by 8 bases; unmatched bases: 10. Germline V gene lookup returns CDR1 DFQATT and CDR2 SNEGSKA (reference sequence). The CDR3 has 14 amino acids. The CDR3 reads CSALWTGGPDEQFF. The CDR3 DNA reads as TGCAGTGCCCTCTGGACAGGGGGTCCGGATGAGCAGTTCTTC.

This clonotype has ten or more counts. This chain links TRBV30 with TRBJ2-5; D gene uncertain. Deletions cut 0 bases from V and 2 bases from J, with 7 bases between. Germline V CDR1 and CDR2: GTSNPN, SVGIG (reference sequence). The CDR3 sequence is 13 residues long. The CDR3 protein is CAWSVDGQETQYF. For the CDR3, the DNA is TGTGCCTGGAGTGTAGACGGACAAGAGACCCAGTACTTC.

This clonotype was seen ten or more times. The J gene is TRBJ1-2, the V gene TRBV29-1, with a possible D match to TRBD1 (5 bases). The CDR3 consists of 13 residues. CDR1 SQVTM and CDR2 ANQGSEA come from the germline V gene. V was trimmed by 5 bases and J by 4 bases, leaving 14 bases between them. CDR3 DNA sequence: TGCAGCGTTCTTAACCGGGACGCCTATGGCTACACCTTC. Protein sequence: CSVLNRDAYGYTF. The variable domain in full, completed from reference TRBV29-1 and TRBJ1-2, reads SAVISQKPSRDICQRGTSLTIQCQVDSQVTMMFWYRQQPGQSLTLIATANQGSEATYESGFVIDKFPISRPNLTFSTLTVSNMSPEDSSIYLCSVLNRDAYGYTFGSGTRLTVV.

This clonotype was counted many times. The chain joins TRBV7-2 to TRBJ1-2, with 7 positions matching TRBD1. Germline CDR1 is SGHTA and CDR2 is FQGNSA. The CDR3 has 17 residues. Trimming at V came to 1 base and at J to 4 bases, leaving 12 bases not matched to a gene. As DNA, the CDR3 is TGTGCCAGCAGCTTAGTAGGTCCAACAGGGGTAACCTATGGCTACACCTTC. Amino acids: CASSLVGPTGVTYGYTF.

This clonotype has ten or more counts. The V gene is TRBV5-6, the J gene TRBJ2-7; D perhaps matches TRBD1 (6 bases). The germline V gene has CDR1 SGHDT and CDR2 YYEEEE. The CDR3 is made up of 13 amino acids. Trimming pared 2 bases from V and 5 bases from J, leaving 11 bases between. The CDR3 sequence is CASSLQGIDEQYF. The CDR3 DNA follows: TGTGCCAGCAGCTTACAGGGCATAGACGAGCAGTACTTC.